Reported below is one TCR beta chain. The repertoire was sequenced with immunoSEQ multiplex PCR; TCRdb's copy has only in-frame clones and lacks some. The data show 30,000 to 50,000 clones, approximately 94% seen once. V was trimmed by 6 bases and J by 8 bases, leaving 16 bases between them. The germline V gene has CDR1 LNHDA and CDR2 SQIVND (reference sequence). This CDR3 is 13 amino acids long. This specimen belongs to a study of blood T cell repertoires in COVID-19. For the study at large: Donors in the United States, Italy and Spain gave samples during acute or convalescent COVID-19.

The clonotype comes from a human donor with active COVID-19. The donor label of this sample is uncertain. This sequence joins TRBV19 and TRBJ2-5; D may be TRBD1 (6 bases). The sequenced sample consisted of peripheral blood. Written as DNA, the CDR3 is TGTGCCAGTAGACCAAACGGGACACCTACCCAGTACTTC. Its translation is CASRPNGTPTQYF.